These 7 T cell receptor beta chains originate from one sample sequenced in a study of radiotherapy plus CTLA-4 blockade in lung cancer. Assay: immunoSEQ multiplex PCR; the TCRdb copy retains only in-frame clones and omits some. In the table there are about 110,000 clones, roughly 86% of which are singletons. Sequenced here: peripheral blood, sampled from a patient treated with radiotherapy plus ipilimumab. The receptors were sampled from a human donor with non-small cell lung cancer that progressed on radiotherapy plus ipilimumab. Some clones in this sample may be carry-over from other donors' samples.

The chain uses TRBV5-1 and TRBJ2-1; 7 positions match TRBD1. Per germline, CDR1 SGHRS and CDR2 YFSETQ. J lost 8 bases, V lost 0 bases, and 11 bases had no gene match. The CDR3 is made up of 16 amino acids. This CDR3 is CASSLEGTDPVDEQFF. The CDR3 nucleotides are TGCGCCAGCAGCTTGGAAGGGACAGATCCAGTCGATGAGCAGTTCTTC. The full variable domain, its missing parts supplied by reference TRBV5-1 and TRBJ2-1, is KAGVTQTPRYLIKTRGQQVTLSCSPISGHRSVSWYQQTPGQGLQFLFEYFSETQRNKGNFPGRFSGRQFSNSRSEMNVSTLELGDSALYLCASSLEGTDPVDEQFFGPGTRLTVL.

The chain carries TRBV28 and TRBJ2-2; D unresolved. The CDR3 totals 16 residues. Germline lookup yields CDR1 MDHEN and CDR2 SYDVKM. The V end lost 4 bases, the J end lost 3 bases, and 15 bases lay between the germline ends. This chain's CDR3 is CASSSRWSKDTGELFF. The CDR3 DNA reads TGTGCCAGCAGTTCCCGTTGGAGTAAGGACACCGGGGAGCTGTTTTTT.

This sequence joins TRBV9 and TRBJ2-1; 8 positions agree with TRBD1. The germline CDR1 and CDR2 sequences are SGDLS and YYNGEE. Trimming cost V 4 bases and J 4 bases; bases outside gene matches: 7. The CDR3 spans 15 residues. The CDR3 is CASSPTRTGYNEQFF. The CDR3 DNA sequence: TGTGCCAGCAGCCCAACCCGGACAGGGTACAATGAGCAGTTCTTC.

J is TRBJ2-5 and V is TRBV30, with 7 nucleotides matching TRBD2. With 2 bases clipped from V and 0 bases from J, the junction kept 6 bases outside the gene matches. CDR1 is GTSNPN and CDR2 is SVGIG in the germline V gene (reference sequence). CDR3 length: 15 amino acids. CDR3 loop: CAWSTGGGYQETQYF. In DNA, the CDR3 is TGTGCCTGGAGTACCGGCGGGGGATACCAAGAGACCCAGTACTTC.

V and J are TRBV5-1 and TRBJ1-1, with D possibly being TRBD1 (6 bases). Germline CDR1 reads SGHRS; CDR2 reads YFSETQ. V gave up 0 bases and J gave up 7 bases, with 13 bases separating them. The CDR3 runs to 14 residues. The CDR3 protein is CASSLGQATIEAFF. CDR3 bases: TGCGCCAGCAGCTTGGGACAGGCTACCATTGAAGCTTTCTTT.

This clone was seen only a few times. This chain uses TRBV27 with TRBJ1-1; no reliable D call. V was trimmed by 0 bases and J by 0 bases, leaving 17 bases between them. Germline loops: CDR1 MNHEY, CDR2 SMNVEV (reference sequence). This CDR3 is built from 18 residues. CDR3 in amino acids: CASSLSPSRVGMNTEAFF. CDR3 DNA sequence: TGTGCCAGCAGTTTATCCCCCTCTAGGGTCGGAATGAACACTGAAGCTTTCTTT.

The CDR3 region is CASRVLAGAGNEQFF. In DNA, the CDR3 is TGTGCCAGCAGAGTTCTAGCGGGGGCCGGAAATGAGCAGTTCTTC. The J gene is TRBJ2-1, the V gene TRBV6-1; TRBD2 matches at 10 bases. This CDR3 contains 15 residues. Per germline, CDR1 MNHNS and CDR2 SASEGT. Losses at the gene ends were 6 bases for V and 7 bases for J; bases not matched to a gene: 9.